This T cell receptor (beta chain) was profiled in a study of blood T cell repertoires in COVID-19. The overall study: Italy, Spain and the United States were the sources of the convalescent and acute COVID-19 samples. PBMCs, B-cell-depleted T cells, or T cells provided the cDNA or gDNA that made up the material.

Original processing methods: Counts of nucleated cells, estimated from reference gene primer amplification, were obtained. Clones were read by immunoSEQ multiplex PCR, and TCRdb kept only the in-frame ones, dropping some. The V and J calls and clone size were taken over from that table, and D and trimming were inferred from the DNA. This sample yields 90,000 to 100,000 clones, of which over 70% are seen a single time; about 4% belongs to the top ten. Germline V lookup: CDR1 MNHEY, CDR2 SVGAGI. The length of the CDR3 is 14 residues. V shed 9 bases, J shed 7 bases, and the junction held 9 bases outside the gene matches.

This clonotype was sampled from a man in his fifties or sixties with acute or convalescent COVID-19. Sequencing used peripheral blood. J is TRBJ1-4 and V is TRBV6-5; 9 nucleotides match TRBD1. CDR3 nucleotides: TGTGCCAGTACTACAGGGGGCAGGGGTGAAAAACTGTTTTTT. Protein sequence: CASTTGGRGEKLFF.